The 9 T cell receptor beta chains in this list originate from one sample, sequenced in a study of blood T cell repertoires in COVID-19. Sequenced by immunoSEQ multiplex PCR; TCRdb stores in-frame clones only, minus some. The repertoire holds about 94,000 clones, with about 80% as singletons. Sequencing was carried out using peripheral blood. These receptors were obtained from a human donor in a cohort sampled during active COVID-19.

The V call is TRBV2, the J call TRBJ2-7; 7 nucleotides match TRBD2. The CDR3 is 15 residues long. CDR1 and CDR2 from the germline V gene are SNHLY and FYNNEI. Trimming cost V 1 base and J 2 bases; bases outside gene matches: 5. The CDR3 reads CASSEESGNPYEQYF. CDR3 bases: TGTGCCAGCAGTGAAGAGAGCGGGAATCCCTACGAGCAGTACTTC.

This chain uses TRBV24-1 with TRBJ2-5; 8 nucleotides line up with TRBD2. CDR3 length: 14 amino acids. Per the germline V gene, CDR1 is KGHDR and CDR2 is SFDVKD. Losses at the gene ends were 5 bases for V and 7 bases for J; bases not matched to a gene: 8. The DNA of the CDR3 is TGTGCCACCAGTGTTCAAGCGGGAGTGGGGACCCAGTACTTC. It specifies CATSVQAGVGTQYF.

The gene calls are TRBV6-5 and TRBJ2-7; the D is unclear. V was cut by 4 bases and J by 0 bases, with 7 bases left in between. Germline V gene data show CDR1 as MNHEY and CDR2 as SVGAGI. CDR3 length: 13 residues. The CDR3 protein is CASSSASSYEQYF. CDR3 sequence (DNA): TGTGCCAGCAGTTCCGCCAGCTCCTACGAGCAGTACTTC.

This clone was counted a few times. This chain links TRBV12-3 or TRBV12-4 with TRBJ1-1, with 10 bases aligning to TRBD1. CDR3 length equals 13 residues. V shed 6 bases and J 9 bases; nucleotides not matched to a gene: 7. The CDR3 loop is CASSPGQGSQAFF. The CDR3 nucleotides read TGTGCCAGCAGCCCGGGACAGGGGTCCCAAGCTTTCTTT.

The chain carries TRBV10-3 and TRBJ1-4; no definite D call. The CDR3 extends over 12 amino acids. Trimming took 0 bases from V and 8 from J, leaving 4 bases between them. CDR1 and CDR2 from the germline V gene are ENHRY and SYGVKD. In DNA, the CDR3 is TGTGCCATCAGTGAGTCGAGGGAAAAACTGTTTTTT. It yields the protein CAISESREKLFF.

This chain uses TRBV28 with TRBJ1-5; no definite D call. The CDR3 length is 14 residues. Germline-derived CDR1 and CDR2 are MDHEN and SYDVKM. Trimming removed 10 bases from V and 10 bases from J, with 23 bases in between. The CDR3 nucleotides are TGTGCCACAAACGACGCCACAACTCAGCGCCCCCAGCATTTT. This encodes CATNDATTQRPQHF.

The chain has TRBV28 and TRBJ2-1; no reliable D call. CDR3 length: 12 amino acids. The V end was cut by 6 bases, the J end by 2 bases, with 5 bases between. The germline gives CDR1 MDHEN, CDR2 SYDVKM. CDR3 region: CASRSTYNEQFF. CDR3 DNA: TGTGCCAGCAGGTCTACCTACAATGAGCAGTTCTTC.

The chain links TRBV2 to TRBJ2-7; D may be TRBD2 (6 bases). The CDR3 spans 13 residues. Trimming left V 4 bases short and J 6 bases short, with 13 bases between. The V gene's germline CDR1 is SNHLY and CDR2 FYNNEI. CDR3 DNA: TGTGCCAGCAGTGCGGTCGAGGGAGGCGAGCAGTACTTC. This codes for CASSAVEGGEQYF.

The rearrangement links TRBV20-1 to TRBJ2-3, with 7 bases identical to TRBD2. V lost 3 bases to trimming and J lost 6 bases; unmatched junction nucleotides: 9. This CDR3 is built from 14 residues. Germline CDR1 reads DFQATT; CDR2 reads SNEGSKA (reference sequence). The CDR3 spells CSASSGAGVDTQYF. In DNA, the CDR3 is TGCAGTGCTAGTAGTGGGGCGGGAGTGGATACGCAGTATTTT.